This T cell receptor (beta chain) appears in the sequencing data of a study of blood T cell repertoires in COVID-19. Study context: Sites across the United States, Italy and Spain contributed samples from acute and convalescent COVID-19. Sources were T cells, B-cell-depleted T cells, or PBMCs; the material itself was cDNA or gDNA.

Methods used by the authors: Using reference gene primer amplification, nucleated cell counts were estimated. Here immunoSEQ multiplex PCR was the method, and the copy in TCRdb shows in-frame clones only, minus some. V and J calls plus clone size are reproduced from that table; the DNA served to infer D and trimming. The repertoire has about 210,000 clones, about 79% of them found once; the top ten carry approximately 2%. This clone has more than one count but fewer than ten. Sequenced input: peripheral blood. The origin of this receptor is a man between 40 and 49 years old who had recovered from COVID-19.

The CDR3 coding sequence is TGTGCCAGTAGTATCTCCAGATTGGCGGGGGAGACCCAGTACTTC. Protein sequence: CASSISRLAGETQYF. The chain links TRBV19 to TRBJ2-5; tentative D call: TRBD2 (6 bases). Trimming took off 3 bases at V and 5 bases at J, with 16 bases between the two ends. CDR1 and CDR2 from the germline V gene are LNHDA and SQIVND (reference sequence). The CDR3 is made up of 15 amino acids.